This TCR beta chain emerged from a study of control samples from healthy donors and cancer patients. The CDR3 extends over 13 amino acids. CDR1 is SGHKS, CDR2 YYEKEE, per germline (reference sequence). Trimming pared 2 bases from V and 0 bases from J, leaving 6 bases between. This clone was recorded a few times. Only in-frame clones appear in the TCRdb table, and some are missing; sequencing was by immunoSEQ multiplex PCR. The table shows tens of thousands of clones, with approximately 91% occurring only once. The sample comprised blood. The V and J genes are TRBV5-5 and TRBJ2-7, with D possibly TRBD2 on 5 matching bases. The receptor comes from a man between 45 and 60 years old in good health. CDR3 in amino acids: CASSFGVSYEQYF. The CDR3 DNA is TGTGCCAGCAGCTTCGGGGTCTCCTACGAGCAGTACTTC. Supplemented by reference TRBV5-5 and TRBJ2-7, the full variable domain reads DAGVTQSPTHLIKTRGQQVTLRCSPISGHKSVSWYQQVLGQGPQFIFQYYEKEERGRGNFPDRFSARQFPNYSSELNVNALLLGDSALYLCASSFGVSYEQYFGPGTRLTVT.